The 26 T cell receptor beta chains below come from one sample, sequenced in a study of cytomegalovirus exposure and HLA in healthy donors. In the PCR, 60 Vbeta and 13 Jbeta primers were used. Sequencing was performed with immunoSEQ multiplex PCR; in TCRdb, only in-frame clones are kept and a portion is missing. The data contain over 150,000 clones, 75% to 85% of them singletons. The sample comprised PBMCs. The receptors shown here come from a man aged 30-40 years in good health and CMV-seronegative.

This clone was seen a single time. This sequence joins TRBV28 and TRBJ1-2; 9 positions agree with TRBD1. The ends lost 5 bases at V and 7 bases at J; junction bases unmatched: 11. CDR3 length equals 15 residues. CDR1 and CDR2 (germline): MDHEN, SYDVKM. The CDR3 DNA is TGTGCCAGCAGTGCCACACAGGGGGCGGTGATTGGCTACACCTTC. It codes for CASSATQGAVIGYTF.

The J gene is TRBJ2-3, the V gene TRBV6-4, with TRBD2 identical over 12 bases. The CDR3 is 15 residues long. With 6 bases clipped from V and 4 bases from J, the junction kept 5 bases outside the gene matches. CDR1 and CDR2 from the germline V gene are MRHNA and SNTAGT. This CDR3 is CASRPLAGGSDTQYF. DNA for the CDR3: TGTGCCAGCAGGCCACTAGCGGGGGGTTCAGATACGCAGTATTTT.

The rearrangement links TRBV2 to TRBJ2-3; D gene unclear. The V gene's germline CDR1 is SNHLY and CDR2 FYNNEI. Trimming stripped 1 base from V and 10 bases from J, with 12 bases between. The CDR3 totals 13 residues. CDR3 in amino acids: CASSEGRGYAQYF. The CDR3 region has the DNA TGTGCCAGCAGTGAAGGTCGAGGCTATGCGCAGTATTTT.

For the CDR3, the DNA is TGTGCCAGCAGCTTAACCGGGACAGGCAATGAAAAACTGTTTTTT. Translated: CASSLTGTGNEKLFF. The chain uses TRBV9 and TRBJ1-4, with TRBD1 identical over 8 bases. The CDR3 contains 15 residues. V shed 4 bases, J shed 5 bases, and the junction held 7 bases outside the gene matches. In germline, CDR1 is SGDLS, CDR2 YYNGEE.

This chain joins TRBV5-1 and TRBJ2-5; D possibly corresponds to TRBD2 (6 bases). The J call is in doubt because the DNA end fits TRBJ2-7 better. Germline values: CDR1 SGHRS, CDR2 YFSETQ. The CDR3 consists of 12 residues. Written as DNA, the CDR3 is TGCGCCAGCAGCCCGGAGGGCTACGAGCAGTACTTC. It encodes CASSPEGYEQYF.

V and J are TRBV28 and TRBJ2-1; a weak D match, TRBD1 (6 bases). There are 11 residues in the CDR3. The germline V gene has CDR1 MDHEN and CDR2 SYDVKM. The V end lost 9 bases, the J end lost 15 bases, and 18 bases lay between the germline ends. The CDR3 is CASLDRDIPFF. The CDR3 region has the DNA TGTGCCAGTCTGGACCGGGACATTCCGTTCTTC.

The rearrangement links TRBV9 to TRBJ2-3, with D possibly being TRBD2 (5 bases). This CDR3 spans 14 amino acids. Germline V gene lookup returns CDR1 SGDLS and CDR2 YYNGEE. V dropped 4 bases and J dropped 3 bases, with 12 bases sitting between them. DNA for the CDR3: TGTGCCAGCAGCCAGAGGGTAGTGACAGATACGCAGTATTTT. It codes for CASSQRVVTDTQYF.

The CDR3 bases are TGTGCCAGCGCTAGTCTCAACATTCAGTACTTC. It translates to CASASLNIQYF. The chain employs TRBV28 and TRBJ2-4, with no clear D. V lost 8 bases and J 7 bases, leaving 9 bases between the germline ends. Germline loops: CDR1 MDHEN, CDR2 SYDVKM. The length of the CDR3 is 11 residues.

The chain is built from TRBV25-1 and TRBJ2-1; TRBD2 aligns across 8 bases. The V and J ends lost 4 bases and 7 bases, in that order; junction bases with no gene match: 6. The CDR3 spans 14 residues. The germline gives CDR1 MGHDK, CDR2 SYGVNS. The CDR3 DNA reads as TGTGCCAGCAGTGGCCAGCGGGGGCGGAATGAGCAGTTCTTC. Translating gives CASSGQRGRNEQFF.

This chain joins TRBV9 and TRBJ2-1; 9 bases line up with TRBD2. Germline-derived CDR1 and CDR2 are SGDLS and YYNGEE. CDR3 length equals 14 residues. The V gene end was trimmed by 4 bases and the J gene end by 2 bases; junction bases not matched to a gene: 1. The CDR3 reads CASSLAGAYNEQFF. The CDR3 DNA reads TGTGCCAGCAGCTTAGCGGGAGCCTACAATGAGCAGTTCTTC.

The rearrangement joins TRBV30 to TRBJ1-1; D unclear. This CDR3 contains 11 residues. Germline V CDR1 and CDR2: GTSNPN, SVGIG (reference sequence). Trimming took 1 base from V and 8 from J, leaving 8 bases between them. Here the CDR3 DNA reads TGTGCCTGGAGTGCTCGGAGAGAAGCTTTCTTT. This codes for CAWSARREAFF.

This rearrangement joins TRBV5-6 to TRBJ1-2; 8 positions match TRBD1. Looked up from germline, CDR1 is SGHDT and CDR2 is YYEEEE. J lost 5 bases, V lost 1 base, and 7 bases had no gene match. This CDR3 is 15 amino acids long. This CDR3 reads CASSLSGTGLYGYTF. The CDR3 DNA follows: TGTGCCAGCAGCTTGTCCGGGACAGGACTTTATGGCTACACCTTC.

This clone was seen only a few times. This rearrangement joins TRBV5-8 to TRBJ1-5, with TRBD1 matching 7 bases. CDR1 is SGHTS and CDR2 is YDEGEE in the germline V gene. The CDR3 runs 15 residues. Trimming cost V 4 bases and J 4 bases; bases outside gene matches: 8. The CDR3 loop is CASSMGQTINQPQHF. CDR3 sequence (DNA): TGTGCCAGCAGCATGGGACAGACAATTAATCAGCCCCAGCATTTT.

The CDR3: CASSSLRGSVAKNIQYF. In nucleotides, the CDR3 is TGTGCCAGCAGCAGCCTACGCGGGTCGGTGGCCAAAAACATTCAGTACTTC. This rearrangement joins TRBV11-2 to TRBJ2-4; D is perhaps TRBD2 (5 bases). Germline-derived CDR1 and CDR2 are SGHAT and FQNNGV. There are 17 residues in the CDR3. The V end lost 5 bases, the J end lost 1 base, and 18 bases lay between the germline ends.

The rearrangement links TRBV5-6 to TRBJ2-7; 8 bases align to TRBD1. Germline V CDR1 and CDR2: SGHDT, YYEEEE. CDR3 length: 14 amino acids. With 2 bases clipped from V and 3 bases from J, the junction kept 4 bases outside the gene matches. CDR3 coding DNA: TGTGCCAGCAGCTTCGGGACAGGAAACTACGAGCAGTACTTC. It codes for CASSFGTGNYEQYF.

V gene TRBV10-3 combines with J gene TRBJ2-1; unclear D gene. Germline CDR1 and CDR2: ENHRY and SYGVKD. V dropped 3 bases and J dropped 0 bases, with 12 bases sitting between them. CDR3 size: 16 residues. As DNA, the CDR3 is TGTGCCATCAGTGATCAAGAACAGAGCTCCTACAATGAGCAGTTCTTC. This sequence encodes CAISDQEQSSYNEQFF.

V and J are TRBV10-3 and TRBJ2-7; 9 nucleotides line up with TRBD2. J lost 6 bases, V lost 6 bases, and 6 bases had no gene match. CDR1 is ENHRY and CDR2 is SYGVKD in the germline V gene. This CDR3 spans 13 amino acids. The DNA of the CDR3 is TGTGCCATCAGCGGTAGCGGGAGAGGCGAGCAGTACTTC. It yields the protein CAISGSGRGEQYF.

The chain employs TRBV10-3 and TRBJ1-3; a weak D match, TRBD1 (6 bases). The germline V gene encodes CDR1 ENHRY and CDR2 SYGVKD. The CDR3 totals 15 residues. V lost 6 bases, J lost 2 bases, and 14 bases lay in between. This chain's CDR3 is CAIRQGFSPGNTIYF. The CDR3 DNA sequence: TGTGCCATCAGACAGGGATTTAGTCCTGGAAACACCATATATTTT.

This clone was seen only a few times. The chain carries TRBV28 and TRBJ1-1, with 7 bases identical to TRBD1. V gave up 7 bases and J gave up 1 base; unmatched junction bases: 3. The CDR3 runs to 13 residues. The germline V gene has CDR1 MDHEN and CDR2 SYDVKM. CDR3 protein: CASKTGQNTEAFF. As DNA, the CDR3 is TGTGCCAGCAAGACAGGGCAGAACACTGAAGCTTTCTTT.

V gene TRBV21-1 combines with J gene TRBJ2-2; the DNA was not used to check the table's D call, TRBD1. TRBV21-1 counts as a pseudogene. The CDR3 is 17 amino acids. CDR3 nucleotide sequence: TGTGCCAGCAGCCCAGAGGGGGACAGGGGCTTGGGGGGTGGACTGTTTTTT. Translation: CASSPEGDRGLGGGLFF.

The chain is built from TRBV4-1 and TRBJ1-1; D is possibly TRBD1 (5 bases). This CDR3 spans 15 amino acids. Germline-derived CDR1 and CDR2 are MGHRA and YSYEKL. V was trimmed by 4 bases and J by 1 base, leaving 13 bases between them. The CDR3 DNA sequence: TGCGCCAGCAGCCCAGGCGGGGGAACGAACACTGAAGCTTTCTTT. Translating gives CASSPGGGTNTEAFF.

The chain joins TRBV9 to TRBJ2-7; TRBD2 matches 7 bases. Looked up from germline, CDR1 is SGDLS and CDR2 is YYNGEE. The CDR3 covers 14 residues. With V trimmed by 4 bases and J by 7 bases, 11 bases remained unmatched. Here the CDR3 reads CASSPHAGVGEQYF. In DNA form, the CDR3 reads TGTGCCAGCAGCCCTCACGCGGGAGTCGGGGAGCAGTACTTC. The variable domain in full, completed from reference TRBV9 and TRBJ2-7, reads DSGVTQTPKHLITATGQRVTLRCSPRSGDLSVYWYQQSLDQGLQFLIQYYNGEERAKGNILERFSAQQFPDLHSELNLSSLELGDSALYFCASSPHAGVGEQYFGPGTRLTVT.

The CDR3 DNA follows: TGTGCCATCAGTGGGTCCCTAGTATTAGCCAAAAACATTCAGTACTTC. Protein: CAISGSLVLAKNIQYF. V gene TRBV10-3 combines with J gene TRBJ2-4; D gene uncertain. V gave up 4 bases and J gave up 0 bases, with 13 bases separating them. The length of the CDR3 is 16 residues. Germline V gene data show CDR1 as ENHRY and CDR2 as SYGVKD.

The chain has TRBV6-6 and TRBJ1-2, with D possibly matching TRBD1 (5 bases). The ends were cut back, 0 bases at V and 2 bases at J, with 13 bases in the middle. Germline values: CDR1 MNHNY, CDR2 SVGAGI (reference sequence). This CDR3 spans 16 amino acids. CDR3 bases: TGTGCCAGCAGTTACTCGAATTTAGACAGAAACTATGGCTACACCTTC. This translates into CASSYSNLDRNYGYTF.

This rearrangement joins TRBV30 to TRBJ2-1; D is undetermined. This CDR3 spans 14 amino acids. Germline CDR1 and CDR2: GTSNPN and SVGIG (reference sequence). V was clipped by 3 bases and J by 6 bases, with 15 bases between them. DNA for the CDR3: TGTGCCTGGAGAGGCGGTCGTGACTTCAATGAGCAGTTCTTC. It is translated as CAWRGGRDFNEQFF.

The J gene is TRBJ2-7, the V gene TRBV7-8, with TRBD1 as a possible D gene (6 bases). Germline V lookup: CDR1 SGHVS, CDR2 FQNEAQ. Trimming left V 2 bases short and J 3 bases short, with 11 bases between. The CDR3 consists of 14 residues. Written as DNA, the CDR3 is TGTGCCAGCAGCTTAACAGGGCTAGTCTACGAGCAGTACTTC. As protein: CASSLTGLVYEQYF.